In its sample, the clone carrying this TCR beta chain was seen once. Its specificity is not known. This CDR3 is built from 16 residues. Between the trimmed V and J ends, which lost 5 bases and 11 bases, there was a span of 27 bases. Per germline, CDR1 MNHNS and CDR2 SASEGT. Assay used: immunoSEQ multiplex PCR; TCRdb lists only in-frame clones, some missing. The repertoire consists of approximately 260,000 clones, with 93% occurring once and the leading ten covering 0.55%. This sample is part of a study of T cell responses to AZD1222 COVID-19 vaccine. Study-wide points: There were mostly white British donors and more females than males, and clonal diversity was possibly underestimated.

The sample consisted of peripheral blood, taken on day 0 of AZD1222 vaccination. This chain joins TRBV6-1 and TRBJ1-1, with a possible D match to TRBD1 (5 bases). This clonotype originated in an adult in good health. The chain's CDR3 is CASSKGGPGLRSGAFF. CDR3 nucleotides: TGTGCCAGCAGTAAAGGAGGCCCGGGACTCCGATCGGGGGCTTTCTTT.